Listed below are T cell receptor beta chains from one sample, sequenced in a study of blood T cell repertoires in COVID-19. The assay was immunoSEQ multiplex PCR, and TCRdb's table has in-frame clones only and misses some. The table shows 200,000 to 300,000 clones, with about four fifths occurring only once. Sequencing used peripheral blood. All receptors derive from an older man with acute or convalescent COVID-19. Both conserved end residues are part of each CDR3.

j_gene	v_gene	CDR3aa
TRBJ2-7	TRBV7-6	CASSARDSVGGQYF
TRBJ2-3	TRBV5-4	CASSSRRGWEVSTDTQYF
TRBJ2-1	TRBV3-1/TRBV3-2	CASRAGGSYNEQFF
TRBJ1-3	TRBV6-6	CASSRDRSSGNTIYF
TRBJ2-2	TRBV7-9	CASSPPSPIWRELAGELFF
TRBJ2-7	TRBV5-1	CASSLWDTDHHEQYF
TRBJ2-3	TRBV5-1	CASSFGQGGLAGGRPPRDTQYF
TRBJ1-4	TRBV18	CASSPPRTGSGNEKLFF
TRBJ1-5	TRBV2	CASSEARQASQPQHF
TRBJ2-1	TRBV6-5	CASSRDMSTVNEQFF
TRBJ2-3	TRBV5-4	CASSLGGPGQGQYF
TRBJ1-6	TRBV28	CASGTGGYNSPLHF